The rows below give T cell receptor beta chains drawn from one sample of a study of vaccination and CD4 T cells after COVID-19. TCRdb re-called the PCR reads with MiXCR, one entry per CDR3 protein. There are a few thousand distinct CDR3 sequences in the sample; under 60% occur only once, and 35% to 45% lies in the top ten. No antigen has been identified for these receptors. Source material: CD4+ T cells from blood, cultured in vitro. These receptors all stem from a human donor who had recovered from COVID-19. The CDR3 runs from the conserved cysteine through the conserved F or W. The D gene is left open where the match is weak. Clone size is not always given. Where it is, it says once, few, many or a class for expanded clones.

j_gene | v_gene | abundance | d_gene | CDR3nt | CDR3aa
TRBJ2-3 | TRBV20-1 | few | . | TGCAGTGTGGCCGTAAAGTGGGCAGATACGCAGTATTTT | CSVAVKWADTQYF
TRBJ2-5 | TRBV28 | . | TRBD1 | TGTGCCAGCCGGGACAGGGGCGTATTAGAGACCCAGTACTTC | CASRDRGVLETQYF
TRBJ2-7 | TRBV4-1 | . | TRBD2 | TGCGCCAGCAGCCAAGAGACTAGCGGGCTGACCTACGAGCAGTACTTC | CASSQETSGLTYEQYF
TRBJ1-6 | TRBV11-2 | few | TRBD1 | TGTGCCAGCAGACCTCAGGGGGCAGGGGGCAATTCACCCCTCCACTTT | CASRPQGAGGNSPLHF
TRBJ2-3 | TRBV20-1 | few | TRBD1 | TGCAGTGCTCCTGACGGACAGGGAGAGGCAGATACGCAGTATTTT | CSAPDGQGEADTQYF
TRBJ1-4 | TRBV20-1 | few | . | TGCAGTGCCCATCGGGAGGGAAAGGGTGAACTGTTTTTT | CSAHREGKGELFF
TRBJ1-3 | TRBV15 | . | . | TGTGCCACCAGCAGACAGTCGGCATCCTCTGGAAACACCATATATTTT | CATSRQSASSGNTIYF
TRBJ2-5 | TRBV9 | . | TRBD2 | TGTGCCAGCAGCGTAGCCGGGACTAGCGTGACAGGAGGAGAGACCCAGTACTTC | CASSVAGTSVTGGETQYF
TRBJ1-6 | TRBV18 | . | . | TGTGCCAGCTCACCGGAGAATAATTCACCCCTCCACTTT | CASSPENNSPLHF
TRBJ2-3 | TRBV4-2 | . | TRBD1 | TGTGCCAGCAGCCAGACAGGGCAAGGGACAGATACGCAGTATTTT | CASSQTGQGTDTQYF
TRBJ2-3 | TRBV20-1 | . | . | TGCAGTGCTAGATGGGGTAGTGCAGATACGCAGTATTTT | CSARWGSADTQYF
TRBJ1-6 | TRBV20-1 | . | . | TGCAGTGCTAGGGACACGCGGGGGCAGTCACCCCTCCACTTT | CSARDTRGQSPLHF
TRBJ2-3 | TRBV11-1 | few | TRBD2 | TGTGCCATCTCAGGGACTAGCGGGAGGGCCACAGATACGCAGTATTTT | CAISGTSGRATDTQYF
TRBJ1-4 | TRBV15 | . | . | TGTGCCACCAGCAGGGCCCGTCAGATTAATGAAAAACTGTTTTTT | CATSRARQINEKLFF
TRBJ1-3 | TRBV20-1 | hyperexpanded | TRBD1 | TGCAGTGCCGTCCCGGACAGGGGCTCTGGAAACACCATATATTTT | CSAVPDRGSGNTIYF
TRBJ1-5 | TRBV15 | few | TRBD1 | TGTGCCACCAGCAGGGGACAGGCGGGCAATCAGCCCCAGCATTTT | CATSRGQAGNQPQHF
TRBJ1-2 | TRBV18 | . | TRBD1 | TGTGCCAGCCGGACAGGGGACGGCTATGGCTACACCTTC | CASRTGDGYGYTF
TRBJ2-5 | TRBV7-2 | few | TRBD2 | TGTGCCAGCAGCTTAACCACTAGCGGGAGAATCTCGTACTTC | CASSLTTSGRISYF
TRBJ1-1 | TRBV6-5 | . | . | TGTGCCAGCAGTTACTCCAGCTTTGACACTGAAGCTTTCTTT | CASSYSSFDTEAFF
TRBJ2-7 | TRBV20-1 | once | . | TGCAGTGCTTCCAGGGGCGAGCAGTACTTC | CSASRGEQYF
TRBJ1-6 | TRBV7-4 | . | . | TGTGCCAGCAGCATCCCGGGGCAGGCATCCTACTCCTATAATTCACCCCTCCACTTT | CASSIPGQASYSYNSPLHF
TRBJ2-1 | TRBV20-1 | few | TRBD2 | TGCAGTGCTAGAGGACTAGCGGGAGACGAGCAGTTCTTC | CSARGLAGDEQFF
TRBJ1-3 | TRBV2 | . | . | TGTGCCAGCAGTGAAGCGGGTAACACCATATATTTT | CASSEAGNTIYF
TRBJ1-5 | TRBV19 | . | . | TGTGCCAGTAGTGTCCCTACTATAGGGCAGCCCCAGCATTTT | CASSVPTIGQPQHF
TRBJ2-1 | TRBV24-1 | . | . | TGTGCCACCAGTGGTGGTGGTAATTCCTACAATGAGCAGTTCTTC | CATSGGGNSYNEQFF
TRBJ2-1 | TRBV4-1 | . | TRBD2 | TGCGCCAGCAGCGAGAGCGGGAGCTCCTACAATGAGCAGTTCTTC | CASSESGSSYNEQFF
TRBJ2-5 | TRBV5-6 | once | . | TGTGCCAGCAGTGATCGGGAGACCCAGTACTTC | CASSDRETQYF
TRBJ1-2 | TRBV7-3 | . | . | TGTGCCAGCAGCTTAAGTGGCAGCCACTATGGCTACACCTTC | CASSLSGSHYGYTF
TRBJ2-7 | TRBV4-1 | . | TRBD1 | TGCGCCAGCAGCCCAACACCGGGACAGACCTACGAGCAGTACTTC | CASSPTPGQTYEQYF
TRBJ2-2 | TRBV27 | few | . | TGTGCCAGCAGTTTAAGGGGGGCCGCCGGGGAGCTGTTTTTT | CASSLRGAAGELFF
TRBJ2-7 | TRBV5-4 | . | . | TGTGCCAGCAGCTTCGGGGTCGGGGCCTACGAGCAGTACTTC | CASSFGVGAYEQYF
TRBJ1-1 | TRBV20-1 | few | . | TGCAGTGCCCCCTACGGGGGGTCGACGAACACTGAAGCTTTCTTT | CSAPYGGSTNTEAFF
TRBJ1-4 | TRBV6-1 | . | TRBD1 | TGTGCCAGCAGCAGTACGACAGGGGGAGAGAGAAAACTGTTTTTT | CASSSTTGGERKLFF
TRBJ2-2 | TRBV11-1 | . | . | TGTGCCAGCAGCTTCTCAGGGTCGGGGGAGCTGTTTTTT | CASSFSGSGELFF
TRBJ2-7 | TRBV6-5 | few | . | TGTGCCAGCAGTTATACTCTGGGAACCTACGAGCAGTACTTC | CASSYTLGTYEQYF
TRBJ1-2 | TRBV25-1 | . | . | TGTGCCAGCAGTGAATGGGGAGATGGCTACACCTTC | CASSEWGDGYTF
TRBJ2-2 | TRBV11-2 | . | . | TGTGCCAGCAGCTCTCGGCCGCGGACCGGGGAGCTGTTTTTT | CASSSRPRTGELFF
TRBJ2-7 | TRBV7-9 | . | . | TGTGCCAGCAGCTTGGTTTGGGGTACTGGGGAATACGAGCAGTACTTC | CASSLVWGTGEYEQYF
TRBJ2-7 | TRBV20-1 | once | TRBD2 | TGCAGTGTGGCGGAGCTAGCGGACACCTACGAGCAGTACTTC | CSVAELADTYEQYF
TRBJ2-2 | TRBV6-5 | . | TRBD2 | TGTGCCAGCAGTTTACTAGCGGGGGGCTCGGGAACCGGGGAGCTGTTTTTT | CASSLLAGGSGTGELFF
TRBJ1-5 | TRBV7-2 | once | . | TGCGCCAGCAGCCAAGGCAGGGGTGCCCGCAATCAGCCCCAGCATTTT | CASSQGRGARNQPQHF
TRBJ1-6 | TRBV7-2 | . | . | TGTGCCAGCAGCTTATTGAGTCCAGGACTTCAGTCACCCCTCCACTTT | CASSLLSPGLQSPLHF
TRBJ2-7 | TRBV2 | once | TRBD1 | TGTGCCAGCAGTGTATTCGGTCAGGGGGCTAGCGAGCAGTACTTC | CASSVFGQGASEQYF
TRBJ1-1 | TRBV6-2/TRBV6-3 | few | . | TGTGCCAGCAGTCGATACAGGATATTGAACACTGAAGCTTTCTTT | CASSRYRILNTEAFF
TRBJ1-5 | TRBV20-1 | few | . | TGCAGTGCTATCTTAGCGCTCAATCAGCCCCAGCATTTT | CSAILALNQPQHF
TRBJ2-5 | TRBV7-2 | . | . | TGTGCCAGCAGCTTAGTAGCGGCGCAAGAGACCCAGTACTTC | CASSLVAAQETQYF
TRBJ1-1 | TRBV19 | . | TRBD1 | TGTGCCAGCGACCAGGGGGGGTCATACACTGAAGCTTTCTTT | CASDQGGSYTEAFF
TRBJ1-5 | TRBV19 | . | . | TGTGCCAGTAGTTGGCCAGACCACAATCAGCCCCAGCATTTT | CASSWPDHNQPQHF
TRBJ2-6 | TRBV20-1 | . | . | TGCAGTGCTACCGGTCCGGGGGCCAACGTCCTGACTTTC | CSATGPGANVLTF
TRBJ2-1 | TRBV30 | . | TRBD1 | TGTGCCTGGAGTGTGGGGGGACAGGGATTCTTC | CAWSVGGQGFF
TRBJ1-2 | TRBV20-1 | . | TRBD1 | TGCAGTGCTAGAGGCCAGGGGGCCACTAACTATGGCTACACCTTC | CSARGQGATNYGYTF
TRBJ1-5 | TRBV27 | few | . | TGTGCCAGCAGCCGAAAGGAGGGGGATTATCAGCCCCAGCATTTT | CASSRKEGDYQPQHF
TRBJ1-6 | TRBV12-3/TRBV12-4 | few | TRBD1 | TGTGCCAGCAGAACGACAGGGGCAAGGTCACCCCTCCACTTT | CASRTTGARSPLHF